This T cell receptor (beta chain) comes out of a study of cytomegalovirus exposure and HLA in healthy donors. Study-level findings and limits: Versus the roughly 690-donor mean, an Asian-associated ancestry cluster reportedly showed fewer N-insertions in a later analysis. Confirmation in vitro established that three CMV-associated chains were specific for CMV antigens.

The CDR3 length is 17 residues. CDR1 is SEHNR, CDR2 FQNEAQ, per germline (reference sequence). Both 60 Vbeta primers and 13 Jbeta primers went into the PCR. Repertoires were generated with immunoSEQ multiplex PCR, while TCRdb's copy carries only in-frame clones and drops some. The sample has about 98,000 clones, 70% seen once. There are a few counts of this clone. Its target is not known. Compared with germline, one end of the junction differs, possibly owing to a read error. The chain uses TRBV7-9 and TRBJ2-2; TRBD2 matches at 9 bases. Sequencing input: PBMCs. This TCR was sampled from a middle-aged man in good health and CMV-seronegative. CDR3 DNA sequence: TGTTCCAGCAGCTTGACTAGCGGAAGGACGAACACCGGGGAGCTGTTTTTT. Translation: CSSSLTSGRTNTGELFF.